A single sample gave rise to the 20 T cell receptor beta chains below, sequenced in a study of cytomegalovirus exposure and HLA in healthy donors. The PCR contained 60 Vbeta and 13 Jbeta primers. Only in-frame clones appear in the TCRdb table, and some are missing; sequencing was by immunoSEQ multiplex PCR. The sample has 100,000 to 120,000 clones; 80% are singletons. The sample taken for sequencing was PBMCs. The source of these receptors is an older woman in good health and CMV-seropositive.

A single count supports this clone. This sequence joins TRBV18 and TRBJ2-4; 8 bases are shared with TRBD1. Trimming cost V 5 bases and J 1 base; bases outside gene matches: 4. CDR1 and CDR2 from the germline V gene are KGHSH and LQKENI. This CDR3 has 15 residues. CDR3 sequence (DNA): TGTGCCAGCTCAGCGACAGGGGAGGCCAAAAACATTCAGTACTTC. It codes for CASSATGEAKNIQYF.

V is TRBV6-1 and J is TRBJ2-4, with 8 nucleotides matching TRBD2. Germline loops: CDR1 MNHNS, CDR2 SASEGT. The CDR3 has 18 amino acids. The V and J ends lost 2 bases and 0 bases, in that order; junction bases with no gene match: 9. This CDR3 is CASSESGWREVAKNIQYF. CDR3 bases: TGTGCCAGCAGTGAATCTGGTTGGCGGGAGGTAGCCAAAAACATTCAGTACTTC.

This clone was seen just once. The rearrangement links TRBV19 to TRBJ2-1, with 9 bases aligning to TRBD2. CDR3 size: 14 residues. V was clipped by 10 bases and J by 8 bases; unmatched bases: 12. CDR1 LNHDA and CDR2 SQIVND come from the germline V gene (reference sequence). CDR3 loop: CATERAGGNYEQFF. The CDR3 DNA reads as TGTGCCACCGAAAGAGCGGGAGGTAACTATGAGCAGTTCTTC.

V usage is TRBV7-3 and J usage is TRBJ2-1, with 10 bases that match TRBD2. Germline assignment: CDR1 SGHTA and CDR2 FQGTGA. The CDR3 has 14 residues. J lost 11 bases, V lost 6 bases, and 10 bases had no gene match. The CDR3 here is CASSTNLAGGKQFF. The CDR3 bases are TGTGCCAGCAGTACAAATTTAGCGGGAGGTAAGCAGTTCTTC.

The chain links TRBV7-3 to TRBJ2-2; 8 bases line up with TRBD2. J was trimmed by 5 bases and V by 3 bases; bases with no gene match: 5. CDR1 and CDR2 from the germline V gene are SGHTA and FQGTGA. The CDR3 loop spans 15 amino acids. The CDR3 spells CASSFSGSGTGELFF. The CDR3 DNA follows: TGTGCCAGCAGCTTCAGCGGGAGTGGTACCGGGGAGCTGTTTTTT.

This chain connects TRBV9 to TRBJ2-7; possible D gene TRBD1, 5 bases. Deletions cut 0 bases from V and 1 base from J, with 8 bases between. CDR3 length: 14 amino acids. The germline V gene has CDR1 SGDLS and CDR2 YYNGEE. The CDR3 sequence is CASSVEPGSYEQYF. The CDR3 coding sequence is TGTGCCAGCAGCGTAGAGCCAGGGTCCTACGAGCAGTACTTC.

As to this clone: An end of the junction differs from the germline gene, which may be a read error. The V call is TRBV11-2, the J call TRBJ2-7; D perhaps matches TRBD2 (7 bases). Germline CDR1 and CDR2: SGHAT and FQNNGV. This CDR3 is built from 15 residues. This chain's CDR3 is CVSSSYREGRYEQYF. As DNA, the CDR3 is TGTGTCAGCAGCTCATACAGGGAGGGGAGGTACGAGCAGTACTTC.

The chain couples TRBV19 to TRBJ1-1; 7 nucleotides align to TRBD1. The V and J ends lost 3 bases and 10 bases, in that order; junction bases with no gene match: 5. Looked up from germline, CDR1 is LNHDA and CDR2 is SQIVND (reference sequence). CDR3 length equals 12 residues. CDR3 residues: CASSIEGARAFF. CDR3 nucleotide sequence: TGTGCCAGTAGTATTGAGGGGGCGCGAGCTTTCTTT.

The chain joins TRBV5-1 to TRBJ1-2; tentative D call: TRBD1 (6 bases). V dropped 0 bases and J dropped 0 bases, with 6 bases sitting between them. This CDR3 is built from 14 residues. The germline gives CDR1 SGHRS, CDR2 YFSETQ. The DNA of the CDR3 is TGCGCCAGCAGCTTGGGGGACACTAACTATGGCTACACCTTC. Amino acids: CASSLGDTNYGYTF.

This CDR3 is CASSLGLGFNEQFF. The CDR3 region has the DNA TGTGCCAGCAGCTTAGGACTAGGATTCAATGAGCAGTTCTTC. The chain couples TRBV7-2 to TRBJ2-1; perhaps TRBD2 as D (6 bases). Germline CDR1 reads SGHTA; CDR2 reads FQGNSA. The CDR3 runs to 14 residues. Trimming took 1 base from V and 6 from J, leaving 10 bases between them.

The V gene is TRBV6-5, the J gene TRBJ2-7, with D possibly being TRBD1 (6 bases). Germline loops: CDR1 MNHEY, CDR2 SVGAGI. The CDR3 totals 13 residues. V lost 6 bases and J lost 5, with 14 bases in between. The CDR3 is CASSRIQGNEQYF. CDR3 DNA: TGTGCCAGCAGCCGTATCCAGGGGAACGAGCAGTACTTC.

The chain couples TRBV6-5 to TRBJ1-1; D may be TRBD1 (6 bases). Looked up from germline, CDR1 is MNHEY and CDR2 is SVGAGI. The CDR3 has 14 amino acids. V was shortened by 1 base and J by 3 bases, with 9 bases between the two germline ends. The CDR3, as DNA: TGTGCCAGCAGTTACTGGACAGCCGACACTGAAGCTTTCTTT. This encodes CASSYWTADTEAFF.

The chain uses TRBV2 and TRBJ1-5; D unclear. The CDR3 runs to 16 residues. Per germline, CDR1 SNHLY and CDR2 FYNNEI. Trimming removed 2 bases at V and 1 base at J, with 12 bases between. The CDR3 region has the DNA TGTGCCAGCAGTGAATTTACGGGAAGAAGCAATCAGCCCCAGCATTTT. Protein sequence: CASSEFTGRSNQPQHF.

This rearrangement joins TRBV10-3 to TRBJ2-5; 8 nucleotides agree with TRBD2. The CDR3 spans 17 residues. V trimming: 5 bases; J trimming: 2 bases; junction bases outside the gene matches: 13. Per the germline V gene, CDR1 is ENHRY and CDR2 is SYGVKD. CDR3 region: CAISNGLAGSAQETQYF. CDR3 nucleotides: TGTGCCATCAGTAATGGTCTAGCGGGCTCAGCGCAAGAGACCCAGTACTTC.

Written as DNA, the CDR3 is TGTGCCAGCAGGCGTTCAGGTGTCCAAGAGACCCAGTACTTC. Translated: CASRRSGVQETQYF. The chain joins TRBV6-6 to TRBJ2-5; D gene uncertain. The CDR3 loop spans 14 amino acids. Germline CDR1 MNHNY, CDR2 SVGAGI (reference sequence). Trimming stripped 6 bases from V and 1 base from J, with 12 bases between.

This chain uses TRBV7-2 with TRBJ2-3, with 13 bases aligning to TRBD2. Germline CDR1 is SGHTA and CDR2 is FQGNSA. The CDR3 consists of 15 residues. Trimming took 4 bases from V and 4 from J; bases not matched to a gene: 2. The CDR3 sequence: CASSSGLAGADTQYF. Written as DNA, the CDR3 is TGTGCCAGCAGCTCCGGACTAGCGGGAGCAGATACGCAGTATTTT.

The V and J genes are TRBV11-2 and TRBJ1-5, with D uncertain. The CDR3 length is 13 residues. Germline CDR1 SGHAT, CDR2 FQNNGV. The V end lost 5 bases, the J end lost 5 bases, and 10 bases lay between the germline ends. In nucleotides, the CDR3 is TGTGCCAGCAGCACCCAACATGATCAGCCCCAGCATTTT. Protein sequence: CASSTQHDQPQHF. Supplemented by reference TRBV11-2 and TRBJ1-5, the full variable domain reads EAGVAQSPRYKIIEKRQSVAFWCNPISGHATLYWYQQILGQGPKLLIQFQNNGVVDDSQLPKDRFSAERLKGVDSTLKIQPAKLEDSAVYLCASSTQHDQPQHFGDGTRLSIL.

The genes are TRBV27 and TRBJ2-7, with 9 bases lining up with TRBD2. The CDR3 length is 15 residues. Per the germline V gene, CDR1 is MNHEY and CDR2 is SMNVEV (reference sequence). Trimming removed 2 bases from V and 2 bases from J; junction bases left unmatched: 4. CDR3 residues: CASSLTGGGAYEQYF. CDR3 coding DNA: TGTGCCAGCAGTTTAACAGGCGGGGGGGCCTACGAGCAGTACTTC.

The J gene is TRBJ2-7, the V gene TRBV27; possible D gene TRBD2, 6 bases. The CDR3 is made up of 17 amino acids. Germline V gene sequence: CDR1 MNHEY, CDR2 SMNVEV (reference sequence). V lost 0 bases and J lost 1, with 16 bases in between. The DNA for the CDR3 is TGTGCCAGCAGTTTATCGGGTCTAGCTGGGGGGTCCTACGAGCAGTACTTC. It is translated as CASSLSGLAGGSYEQYF.

V gene TRBV7-2 combines with J gene TRBJ2-1, with D possibly being TRBD2 (5 bases). The CDR3 sequence is 14 residues long. With 4 bases removed from V and 8 bases from J, the gap between germline ends came to 15 bases. CDR1 is SGHTA, CDR2 FQGNSA, per germline. CDR3 in amino acids: CASSSLHGEYEQFF. CDR3 coding DNA: TGTGCCAGCAGCTCTCTTCATGGGGAGTATGAGCAGTTCTTC.